The 9 T cell receptor beta chains reported below all come from one sample, sequenced in a study of cytomegalovirus exposure and HLA in healthy donors. 13 Jbeta primers and 60 Vbeta primers were used for the PCR. Sequencing was performed with immunoSEQ multiplex PCR; in TCRdb, only in-frame clones are kept and a portion is missing. The sample lists over 90,000 clones, around 82% occurring once. Input material: PBMCs. These receptors originate from a woman aged 18-35 years in good health and CMV-seropositive.

The genes are TRBV7-6 and TRBJ2-5; 9 bases are shared with TRBD2. The J call may be wrong; the DNA end is better matched by TRBJ2-7. The CDR3 is 15 residues long. CDR1 is SGHVS and CDR2 is FNYEAQ in the germline V gene. The DNA of the CDR3 is TGTGCCAGCAGCTTCCGACTAGCGGAAAGCTACGAGCAGTACTTC. It yields the protein CASSFRLAESYEQYF.

The gene calls are TRBV27 and TRBJ1-1; TRBD1 matches at 9 bases. Looked up from germline, CDR1 is MNHEY and CDR2 is SMNVEV (reference sequence). This CDR3 comprises 15 residues. With 6 bases clipped from V and 5 bases from J, the junction kept 10 bases outside the gene matches. CDR3: CASSTLQGALTEAFF. The DNA of the CDR3 is TGTGCCAGCAGCACCTTACAGGGGGCTTTGACTGAAGCTTTCTTT.

The V and J genes are TRBV18 and TRBJ1-1; D perhaps matches TRBD1 (5 bases). The CDR3 has 13 residues. V dropped 3 bases and J dropped 3 bases, with 8 bases sitting between them. Germline CDR1 KGHSH, CDR2 LQKENI. CDR3 bases: TGTGCCAGCTCACCCAGGGAGGACACTGAAGCTTTCTTT. It encodes CASSPREDTEAFF.

The CDR3 nucleotides are TGTGCCTGCGACGGGAGGGCCGGAGAGACCCAGTACTTC. Amino acid sequence: CACDGRAGETQYF. The V call is TRBV28, the J call TRBJ2-5; 8 bases are shared with TRBD2. The V gene end was trimmed by 11 bases and the J gene end by 4 bases; junction bases not matched to a gene: 9. The CDR3 runs 13 residues. Germline values: CDR1 MDHEN, CDR2 SYDVKM. Together with reference TRBV28 and TRBJ2-5, the CDR3 gives the full variable domain: DVKVTQSSRYLVKRTGEKVFLECVQDMDHENMFWYRQDPGLGLRLIYFSYDVKMKEKGDIPEGYSVSREKKERFSLILESASTNQTSMYLCACDGRAGETQYFGPGTRLLVL.

J is TRBJ2-3 and V is TRBV5-1; TRBD1 matches 9 bases. This CDR3 region has 16 residues. CDR1 is SGHRS, CDR2 YFSETQ, per germline. V gave up 5 bases and J gave up 1 base; unmatched junction bases: 8. This CDR3 is CASSSLQGAGTDTQYF. The CDR3 DNA follows: TGCGCCAGCAGTTCCCTACAGGGGGCCGGCACAGATACGCAGTATTTT.

The chain combines TRBV5-1 with TRBJ1-1; TRBD1 agrees at 11 bases. Germline V gives CDR1 SGHRS, CDR2 YFSETQ. After removal of 4 bases from V and 6 bases from J, the junction contained 5 bases not matched to a gene. The CDR3 covers 14 residues. CDR3 bases: TGCGCCAGCAGCAGAGGACAGGGGGCCCCTGAAGCTTTCTTT. Amino acids: CASSRGQGAPEAFF.

This clone has just a few counts. This sequence joins TRBV2 and TRBJ1-5; D is unresolved. V shed 6 bases and J shed 6 bases, with 15 bases lying between them. This CDR3 is built from 14 residues. Germline V gene data show CDR1 as SNHLY and CDR2 as FYNNEI. The CDR3 DNA is TGTGCCAGCAGATTTCCCGCCCAGATTCAGCCCCAGCATTTT. Translated: CASRFPAQIQPQHF.

This clone showed up just once. This chain connects TRBV7-2 to TRBJ2-7; 9 nucleotides match TRBD1. Germline values: CDR1 SGHTA, CDR2 FQGNSA. The V and J ends lost 4 bases and 5 bases, in that order; junction bases with no gene match: 6. The length of the CDR3 is 14 residues. The CDR3, as DNA: TGTGCCAGCAGCTGGACAGGGGATTCCCACGAGCAGTACTTC. Translating gives CASSWTGDSHEQYF.

The chain joins TRBV7-3 to TRBJ2-3, with D perhaps matching TRBD2 (6 bases). V was pared by 3 bases and J by 0 bases, with 10 bases between. The germline V gene has CDR1 SGHTA and CDR2 FQGTGA. The CDR3 length is 15 residues. CDR3 sequence: CASSFGGMSTDTQYF. CDR3 nucleotides: TGTGCCAGCAGCTTTGGAGGGATGAGCACAGATACGCAGTATTTT.